In its sample, the clone carrying this T cell receptor (beta chain) was seen a few times. Its target is not known. The entry originates in a study of T cells in Graves' hyperthyroidism and ophthalmopathy. Notes on the study in general: The blood repertoire included most of the expanded thyroid clonotypes above 0.001. The model forecast ophthalmopathy, anticipating it by a median around 6.5 months before onset.

Using approximately 10 ml of fresh peripheral blood, PBMCs were prepared. RNA transcripts provided the source from which TCR beta CDR3 regions were amplified. HTBI primers were the set used in a first-round RT-PCR of the TCR CDR3. TCRdb ran MiXCR on the multiplex PCR reads and lists one entry per CDR3 protein. The sample yields hundreds of thousands of distinct CDR3 sequences, roughly 13% seen once. This CDR3 comprises 17 residues. V trimming: 8 bases; J trimming: 4 bases; junction bases outside the gene matches: 17. Germline CDR1 reads KGHSH; CDR2 reads LQKENI. The TCR comes from a young woman with Graves' hyperthyroidism. Material: blood. V gene TRBV18 combines with J gene TRBJ1-5; TRBD1 agrees at 7 bases. DNA of the CDR3: TGTGCCAGCCGAAGACAGGGAGGACGCATAGGAAATCAGCCCCAGCATTTT. As protein: CASRRQGGRIGNQPQHF.